The source of this T cell receptor beta chain is a study of cytomegalovirus exposure and HLA in healthy donors. Across the study: A prior analysis found about 120 million unique TCR beta sequences from around 190 million T cells.

Regarding the study as a whole: After further analysis at a later stage, some 15,000 TCR beta sequences were associated with HLA alleles at 0.05 false discovery rate. Common viral pathogens seemed to be connected with several of the most significant clusters, according to a later analysis.

This CDR3 has 14 residues. Germline-derived CDR1 and CDR2 are SGDLS and YYNGEE. V was pared by 0 bases and J by 1 base, with 7 bases between. In regard to this clone: Its antigen is unknown.

The PCR had 60 Vbeta and 13 Jbeta primers. Clones were read by immunoSEQ multiplex PCR, and TCRdb kept only the in-frame ones, dropping some. The sample lists 25,000 to 35,000 clones, about 83% occurring once. V usage is TRBV9 and J usage is TRBJ1-1; D is ambiguous. The sequence derives from a boy aged 5-17 years in good health and CMV-seronegative. The sample comprised PBMCs. CDR3 protein: CASSVVSSNTEAFF. The CDR3 nucleotides are TGTGCCAGCAGCGTAGTGTCGTCGAACACTGAAGCTTTCTTT.